This TCR beta chain was captured by sequencing in a study of glioma-infiltrating T cells. Study outcomes and limitations: Only very few CDR3 sequences appeared in both tissue and blood.

Using RNA template, CDR3s of TCR alpha and beta were amplified with iRepertoire arm-PCR. Tissue mRNA or PBMC total RNA, roughly 85-450 ng, went into one-step reverse transcription and amplification. TCRdb itself ran the multiplex PCR reads through MiXCR, one entry per CDR3 protein. The sample includes around 130,000 distinct CDR3 sequences, 20% to 25% of them seen just once. This clonotype was found a few times. The antigen is unknown. The CDR3 sequence is 14 residues long. The source of this sequence is a human donor with low-grade glioma or glioblastoma, undergoing nonglioma brain surgery, or in good health (not recorded which). The J gene is TRBJ1-3, the V gene TRBV12-3 or TRBV12-4, with TRBD1 identical over 7 bases. Sequencing used glioma tissue, nonneoplastic brain tissue, or PBMCs (not recorded which). The CDR3 nucleotides are TGTGGCACGGGACAGCCACACTCTGGAAACACCATATATTTT. The encoded protein is CGTGQPHSGNTIYF.